This T cell receptor beta chain was observed in a study of CD8 T cells in Susac syndrome. The junction had 11 bases not matched to a gene; V was cut back by 8 bases and J by 3 bases. The CDR3 contains 14 residues. Germline lookup yields CDR1 SGHRS and CDR2 YFSETQ. TCR beta sequencing was performed on blood CD8+ and CD4+ T cells. Negative isolation yielded CD8+ and CD4+ T cells; FACS enriched TEMRA cells. The RNA, roughly 0.5 to 1 ug, was put through reverse transcription using random hexamers. The CDR3 of TCR beta was amplified by immunoSEQ multiplex PCR across 54 Vbeta and 13 Jbeta. TCRdb re-called the immunoSEQ multiplex PCR reads through MiXCR, storing one row per CDR3 protein. The sample includes about 47,000 distinct CDR3 sequences, roughly 92% of them seen just once.

The sequencing input was CD8+ T cells from PBMCs. The rearrangement uses TRBV5-1 and TRBJ2-7, with TRBD2 identical over 7 bases. The source is a human donor in good health. For the CDR3, the DNA is TGCGCCAGTTCACGCAGGGAGGGAGACTACGAGCAGTACTTC. Encoded protein: CASSRREGDYEQYF.